Presented here are 32 T cell receptor beta chains from one specimen sequenced in a study of blood T cells in healthy people across ages (dated by TCRdb to between 2014 and 2016). Libraries were constructed by 5' RACE. Sequencing took place on an Illumina HiSeq 2500. A second roughly 7 to 12 cycle PCR used a sample-barcoded 5' primer and a J-beta primer mix. Starting from the raw public reads, TCRdb applied fastp trimming at Q25, assembled clones with MiXCR and retained in-frame beta chains. Each record represents a unique CDR3 protein, reported with the most common genes and DNA among its rows. This sample has hundreds of thousands of distinct CDR3 sequences in its table, and about 25% of those were observed once. The ten largest make up more than 8.5% of the sample. The same data also contributed to another study, on T cells of mothers and their children.

Source material: blood. The origin of the receptors is a boy aged 10-17 years in good health.

This clonotype occurred a few times. The chain couples TRBV6-5 to TRBJ2-5; TRBD1 matches at 7 bases. The J call may be in error: the DNA end matches TRBJ2-7 better. Germline CDR1 reads MNHEY; CDR2 reads SVGAGI. There are 15 residues in the CDR3. In nucleotides, the CDR3 is TGTGCCAGCAGCGCTCAGACAGGGCTCGGGTACGAGCAGTACTTC. Residues: CASSAQTGLGYEQYF.

In its sample, this clonotype was seen once. The rearrangement joins TRBV2 to TRBJ1-4, with D tentatively TRBD1 (6 bases). Trimming pared 10 bases from V and 8 bases from J, leaving 17 bases between. This CDR3 has 13 amino acids. Germline lookup yields CDR1 SNHLY and CDR2 FYNNEI. In DNA, the CDR3 is TGTGCCACACGGACGGACAGTTCGGAAAAACTGTTTTTT. It encodes CATRTDSSEKLFF.

This clonotype was counted a few times. The chain employs TRBV7-9 and TRBJ1-3; D is undetermined. Per the germline V gene, CDR1 is SEHNR and CDR2 is FQNEAQ (reference sequence). Trimming cost V 0 bases and J 2 bases, with 5 bases left between them. The length of the CDR3 is 14 residues. CDR3 nucleotides: TGTGCCAGCAGCTTAGCGGAAACTGGAAACACCATATATTTT. Residues: CASSLAETGNTIYF.

The J gene is TRBJ1-1, the V gene TRBV20-1; unclear D gene. The germline CDR1 and CDR2 sequences are DFQATT and SNEGSKA (reference sequence). Trimming removed 4 bases from V and 7 bases from J, with 10 bases in between. The CDR3 contains 11 residues. CDR3 nucleotides: TGCAGTGCTACAGGTAGCCTTGAAGCTTTCTTT. Protein product: CSATGSLEAFF.

This clonotype was found a few times. CDR3 sequence reads: CASSYIGSEYQETQYF. In nucleotides, the CDR3 is TGTGCCAGCAGTTATATAGGGTCAGAGTACCAAGAGACCCAGTACTTC. The chain carries TRBV7-6 and TRBJ2-5; no firm D call. The length of the CDR3 is 16 residues. V gave up 6 bases and J gave up 0 bases, with 17 bases separating them. The germline CDR1 and CDR2 sequences are SGHVS and FNYEAQ.

The CDR3 here is CASSSPGTSYEQYF. The CDR3 DNA follows: TGCGCCAGCAGCTCCCCTGGGACCTCCTACGAGCAGTACTTC. The V and J genes are TRBV5-1 and TRBJ2-7; D may correspond to TRBD1 or TRBD2 (5 bases each). The CDR3 totals 14 residues. V lost 3 bases and J 0 bases, leaving 10 bases between the germline ends. Per germline, CDR1 SGHRS and CDR2 YFSETQ.

The chain is built from TRBV5-6 and TRBJ2-5; the match to TRBD1 covers 9 bases. There are 16 residues in the CDR3. V shed 2 bases, J shed 2 bases, and the junction held 7 bases outside the gene matches. Germline values: CDR1 SGHDT, CDR2 YYEEEE. The CDR3 region has the DNA TGTGCCAGCAGCTTCGGGACAGGGAATTTGCAAGAGACCCAGTACTTC. It yields the protein CASSFGTGNLQETQYF.

This chain joins TRBV7-2 and TRBJ1-1; D unclear. Germline V gene sequence: CDR1 SGHTA, CDR2 FQGNSA. V gave up 5 bases and J gave up 1 base, with 8 bases separating them. CDR3 length: 13 residues. CDR3 nucleotides: TGTGCCAGCAGCGCCGCAGAGAACACTGAAGCTTTCTTT. Its translation: CASSAAENTEAFF.

The chain uses TRBV20-1 and TRBJ2-5, with TRBD2 matching over 11 bases. Near its end, the DNA agrees better with TRBJ2-1, so the J call may be wrong. This CDR3 has 13 amino acids. CDR1 and CDR2 (germline): DFQATT, SNEGSKA (reference sequence). The CDR3 DNA sequence: TGCAGTGTAGCGGGAGGGCTCAGGAATGAGCAGTTCTTC. Translating gives CSVAGGLRNEQFF.

This clonotype was observed a few times. This rearrangement joins TRBV12-3 or TRBV12-4 to TRBJ2-1; D could derive from TRBD1 or TRBD2 (6 bases each). Trimming took off 7 bases at V and 5 bases at J, with 18 bases between the two ends. This CDR3 has 15 residues. The CDR3 DNA sequence: TGTGCCAGCACCTACGGGGGCCAAAGGCACAATGAGCAGTTCTTC. It yields the protein CASTYGGQRHNEQFF.

The V gene is TRBV7-2, the J gene TRBJ2-4, with D perhaps TRBD1 (5 bases). The CDR3 consists of 14 residues. Trimming stripped 1 base from V and 3 bases from J, with 7 bases between. CDR1 is SGHTA, CDR2 FQGNSA, per germline. CDR3 bases: TGTGCCAGCAGCTTAGTAGGGGACAAAAACATTCAGTACTTC. This gives the protein CASSLVGDKNIQYF.

V usage is TRBV14 and J usage is TRBJ2-4, with D tentatively TRBD2 (7 bases). V was shortened by 6 bases and J by 4 bases, with 19 bases between the two germline ends. Germline values: CDR1 SGHDN, CDR2 FVKESK. The CDR3 has 16 amino acids. Written as DNA, the CDR3 is TGTGCCAGCAGTCGAACGCGGGGGCCAACAAAAAACATTCAGTACTTC. It encodes CASSRTRGPTKNIQYF.

This rearrangement joins TRBV7-2 to TRBJ2-5; D not resolved. Looked up from germline, CDR1 is SGHTA and CDR2 is FQGNSA. V lost 2 bases and J 1 base, leaving 14 bases between the germline ends. The length of the CDR3 is 16 residues. CDR3: CASSLLGPSSQETQYF. In DNA form, the CDR3 reads TGTGCCAGCAGCTTATTAGGACCTTCGAGCCAAGAGACCCAGTACTTC.

Written as DNA, the CDR3 is TGTGCCAGCAGCAAGGTGGGACTAGCGGACAATGAGCAGTTCTTC. Translation gives CASSKVGLADNEQFF. The rearrangement uses TRBV2 and TRBJ2-1; 11 nucleotides align to TRBD2. The J segment lost 5 bases and the V segment lost 6 bases, leaving 6 bases of the junction unmatched. There are 15 residues in the CDR3. Germline CDR1 SNHLY, CDR2 FYNNEI.

Comment on this clonotype: The junction and the germline gene differ at one end; a read error may be behind it. In nucleotides, the CDR3 is TGTGCCAGCAGCATAACGGACCAAGAGACCCAGTACTTC. Protein product: CASSITDQETQYF. The chain links TRBV7-3 to TRBJ2-5; D is unresolved. The CDR3 runs to 13 residues. Germline lookup yields CDR1 SGHTA and CDR2 FQGTGA.

The chain recombines TRBV20-1 with TRBJ2-3, with 13 bases identical to TRBD2. From germline, CDR1 is DFQATT and CDR2 SNEGSKA (reference sequence). The ends lost 6 bases at V and 3 bases at J; junction bases unmatched: 6. CDR3 length: 15 amino acids. CDR3 in amino acids: CSARRTSGSTDTQYF. The CDR3 DNA reads as TGCAGTGCAAGACGGACTAGCGGGAGTACAGATACGCAGTATTTT.

The V gene is TRBV6-5, the J gene TRBJ2-1; 8 nucleotides agree with TRBD1. The CDR3 totals 15 residues. Germline values: CDR1 MNHEY, CDR2 SVGAGI. V was clipped by 7 bases and J by 1 base; unmatched bases: 6. CDR3 in amino acids: CASTPDRGSYNEQFF. The DNA for the CDR3 is TGTGCCAGCACCCCCGACAGGGGTTCCTACAATGAGCAGTTCTTC.

Notes on this clonotype: One junction end does not reproduce the germline sequence, and a read error may be involved. This sequence joins TRBV12-3 or TRBV12-4 and TRBJ2-3; 10 positions match TRBD2. The CDR3 has 15 amino acids. The CDR3 is CASRLAGAGTDTQYF. The CDR3, as DNA: TGTGCCAGCAGGCTAGCGGGAGCCGGCACAGATACGCAATATTTT.

This chain connects TRBV29-1 to TRBJ1-1, with a tentative D call TRBD1 (6 bases). CDR3 length: 14 amino acids. V was pared by 6 bases and J by 1 base, with 15 bases between. Germline V gene sequence: CDR1 SQVTM, CDR2 ANQGSEA. As DNA, the CDR3 is TGCAGCGTGGGAGATACAGGGACGAACACTGAAGCTTTCTTT. Translated, it gives CSVGDTGTNTEAFF.

The V and J genes are TRBV5-1 and TRBJ2-7; tentatively, D is TRBD1 (6 bases). Germline CDR1 is SGHRS and CDR2 is YFSETQ. Trimming left V 2 bases short and J 0 bases short, with 12 bases between. This CDR3 spans 15 amino acids. For the CDR3, the DNA is TGCGCCAGCAGCTTTCTCACAGGGAACTCCTACGAGCAGTACTTC. This sequence encodes CASSFLTGNSYEQYF.

This chain uses TRBV2 with TRBJ2-1, with TRBD1 as a possible D gene (5 bases). The J call may not be correct, given that the DNA end is closer to TRBJ2-5. CDR1 and CDR2 (germline): SNHLY, FYNNEI. This CDR3 is built from 16 residues. The CDR3 bases are TGTGCCAGCAGCCCGGACATTCCGGATTTGGAGGAGACCCAGTACTTC. Its protein is CASSPDIPDLEETQYF.

V usage is TRBV29-1 and J usage is TRBJ2-3; 8 bases are a match to TRBD2. CDR3 size: 15 residues. Looked up from germline, CDR1 is SQVTM and CDR2 is ANQGSEA. V dropped 5 bases and J dropped 6; count of bases not matched to a gene: 13. The CDR3 is CSVWGGAGEGDTQYF. The CDR3 DNA follows: TGCAGCGTTTGGGGTGGAGCGGGAGAAGGTGATACGCAGTATTTT.

The genes are TRBV20-1 and TRBJ2-1, with 11 bases lining up with TRBD2. Germline lookup yields CDR1 DFQATT and CDR2 SNEGSKA (reference sequence). CDR3 size: 14 residues. V trimming: 6 bases; J trimming: 7 bases; junction bases outside the gene matches: 8. The CDR3, as DNA: TGCAGTGCCCCCCCCGGGACTAGCGGAAATGAGCAGTTCTTC. Translation gives CSAPPGTSGNEQFF.

This clonotype has only a few counts. The V and J genes are TRBV3-1 and TRBJ2-3; the D gene could be TRBD1 or TRBD2 (5 bases each). V lost 5 bases and J lost 1, with 10 bases in between. CDR3 length: 14 amino acids. From germline, CDR1 is LGHDT and CDR2 YNNKEL (reference sequence). The chain's CDR3 is CASSSVGGTDTQYF. CDR3 bases: TGTGCCAGCAGCTCAGTGGGGGGCACAGATACGCAGTATTTT.

A note on this clonotype: Its ends do not fully match the called genes, so a read error is possible. V is TRBV12-3 or TRBV12-4 and J is TRBJ1-1; 9 positions match TRBD1. The CDR3 extends over 13 amino acids. The CDR3: CAGSQQGALGAFF. The CDR3 coding sequence is TGTGCCGGCAGCCAACAGGGGGCGCTTGGGGCTTTCTTT.

The genes are TRBV7-6 and TRBJ1-4; TRBD1 matches at 10 bases. The CDR3 is 16 residues long. Germline V CDR1 and CDR2: SGHVS, FNYEAQ. The V gene end was trimmed by 2 bases and the J gene end by 8 bases; junction bases not matched to a gene: 8. CDR3 coding DNA: TGTGCCAGCAGCTTATGGGTTGGGACAGGGGACGAAAAACTGTTTTTT. It yields the protein CASSLWVGTGDEKLFF.

A few counts support this clonotype. The V call is TRBV28, the J call TRBJ2-5; D unclear. V lost 4 bases and J 1 base, leaving 13 bases between the germline ends. The CDR3 totals 15 residues. CDR1 MDHEN and CDR2 SYDVKM come from the germline V gene. The CDR3 region has the DNA TGTGCCAGCAGTTCTCCAGGCCCCTTCCAAGAGACCCAGTACTTC. Protein product: CASSSPGPFQETQYF.

There are a few counts of this clonotype. This chain connects TRBV6-2 or TRBV6-3 to TRBJ2-5; tentatively, D is TRBD2 (5 bases). V lost 3 bases, J lost 4 bases, and 9 bases lay in between. The germline V gene has CDR1 MNHEY and CDR2 SVGEGT. This CDR3 has 13 amino acids. The CDR3 bases are TGTGCCAGCAGTTATAAGAGCGGAGAGACCCAGTACTTC. Translation gives CASSYKSGETQYF.

The chain has TRBV20-1 and TRBJ2-5; 7 bases agree with TRBD2. The J call may not be correct, given that the DNA end is closer to TRBJ2-7. CDR3 size: 16 residues. From germline, CDR1 is DFQATT and CDR2 SNEGSKA (reference sequence). The CDR3 region is CSARTGSPGGGDEQYF. The CDR3 DNA reads as TGCAGTGCCCGAACCGGTTCCCCGGGGGGTGGCGACGAGCAGTACTTC.

The V and J genes are TRBV12-3 or TRBV12-4 and TRBJ1-2; D is unclear. Trimming removed 7 bases from V and 8 bases from J, with 14 bases in between. There are 12 residues in the CDR3. CDR3 DNA: TGTGCCAGCACCCTAGGACTGGGAGGCTACACCTTC. Protein: CASTLGLGGYTF.

This chain joins TRBV12-3 or TRBV12-4 and TRBJ1-1, with D possibly matching TRBD1 (5 bases). CDR3 length equals 11 residues. Trimming removed 5 bases at V and 11 bases at J, with 12 bases between. The CDR3 nucleotides are TGTGCCAGCAGTCGACAGTACGTCGCTTTCTTT. As protein: CASSRQYVAFF.

The chain employs TRBV11-2 and TRBJ1-6; D is uncertain. The CDR3 sequence is 18 residues long. Germline CDR1 is SGHAT and CDR2 is FQNNGV. The V gene lost 1 base and the J gene lost 0 bases, with 13 bases spanning the gap. The CDR3 here is CASSLGWAGVSYNSPLHF. CDR3 DNA sequence: TGTGCCAGCAGCTTAGGATGGGCAGGCGTCTCCTATAATTCACCCCTCCACTTT.